This T cell receptor beta chain was captured by sequencing in a study of cytomegalovirus exposure and HLA in healthy donors. This PCR relied on a set of 60 Vbeta primers and 13 Jbeta primers. The protocol was immunoSEQ multiplex PCR, while the TCRdb copy is restricted to in-frame clones and leaves out a portion. The table has approximately 69,000 clones, 76% seen once. This CDR3 spans 15 amino acids. V was trimmed by 1 base and J by 5 bases, leaving 14 bases between them. CDR1 is GTSNPN, CDR2 SVGIG, per germline (reference sequence). The genes are TRBV30 and TRBJ2-2; D not certain. The sample taken for sequencing was PBMCs. This TCR was recovered from a man aged 18 to 29 in good health and CMV-seronegative. The CDR3 here is CAWSGRVPPTGELFF. CDR3 DNA: TGTGCCTGGAGTGGACGGGTCCCCCCGACCGGGGAGCTGTTTTTT.